This T cell receptor (beta chain) was found in a study of neurological immune-mediated disorders (dated by TCRdb to the late 2010s). Study-level background: Using UMI-based sequencing, the study compared peripheral blood TCR-beta repertoires from patients with HTLV-I-associated myelopathy (HAM/TSP), patients with multiple sclerosis, and healthy controls. Longitudinal samples, technical triplicates and paired sorted CD4+ and CD8+ T-cell subsets, alongside PBMC samples, were included among the roughly 98 TCR-beta libraries. Longitudinal HAM/TSP and healthy donors were sampled at 3 time-points each (roughly 3-40 month intervals). The cohort comprised 65 to 75 subjects: approximately 15 HAM/TSP patients, roughly 34 multiple sclerosis patients and around 20 healthy controls.

V loses 5 bases at its end and J loses 0 bases; junction bases beyond the gene matches: 7. Its CDR3 holds 15 amino acids, cysteine through phenylalanine. Only the CDR3 part of the read is kept: 45 bases, read in frame from the first base. Looking up the germline V gene (reference sequence) yields CDR1 DFQATT and CDR2 SNEGSKA. This clonotype was observed many times. Its antigen is unknown. Per-base quality was not reported, and no clone a single base away is much larger than it. cDNA synthesis used template-switch 5'RACE with a primer carrying a 10-nucleotide random unique molecular identifier tagging each TCR transcript. Each sequencing run produced over 170 million TCR-beta sequences covering 15-18 subjects. Total RNA was extracted with the RNeasy kit. The KAPA Real-time Library Amplification kit was used to amplify TCR-beta VDJ regions with primers for the TCR constant region and the 5'RACE anchor. A first PCR added sample indexes and Illumina adaptors, after which a second PCR increased the library yield. After Ampure bead purification, the TCR product of roughly 650 bp was size-selected on a 2% E-gel SizeSelection system. Before pooling, libraries had their quality checked on a Bioanalyzer, their concentration measured with Qubit, and their quantity determined with the Kapa Library Quantification kit. Paired-end 2 x 150 bp sequencing of the libraries was performed on an Illumina HiSeq 2500. To increase sequence diversity, roughly 24-31% phiX was spiked into each library pool. From the authors' description of their analysis: Quality-filtered reads were processed with the UMI-based MiGEC pipeline, which removed over 75% of raw TCR sequences during error correction. IMGT germline references were used for alignment of VDJ genes, and clonotypes were defined by a unique CDR3 amino acid sequence together with V-J genes. Clonal expansion, Shannon diversity, and CDR3 relatedness (CalcPairwiseDistances, ClusterSamples) were evaluated with VDJtools, and phylogenetic trees were built with CLCbio workbench. Using coefficient-of-variation modelling across technical triplicates, the study counted a clone as expanded if it had at least 8 unique UMIs. In TCRdb, the public reads were trimmed at Q25 with fastp and aligned with MiXCR, with productive beta chains retained. Entries are consolidated by CDR3 protein sequence, retaining the most common genes and DNA. The V and J calls and clone size are TCRdb's, not the authors'. For this sample the table gives roughly 49,000 distinct CDR3 sequences, of which 9.5% to 15% were detected only once. Jointly, the top ten make up around 9% of the sample.

The time point label corresponds to: longitudinal time-point 3. For the unsorted PBMC libraries, 2 million PBMCs were stored in RNAlater at -80 degrees C until RNA extraction and were used to generate the libraries. Peripheral blood underwent Ficoll-Hypaque density gradient centrifugation to isolate PBMCs, which were then cryopreserved in liquid nitrogen. Overall study outcomes, separate from this receptor: Expanded clones from different subjects shared no identical CDR3 amino acid sequences, which suggests that TCR-beta repertoires were private in all groups. TCR clonal expansion was highest in HAM/TSP patients and lowest in MS patients, with MS patients falling below even healthy controls.

This sequence was found in a male donor with HTLV-1-associated myelopathy (HAM/TSP). The material sequenced was PBMCs. The V and J genes are TRBV20-1 and TRBJ2-1; TRBD2 lines up with 7 middle nucleotides. The DNA is as follows: TGCAGTGCTCAACCAGCGGGGAGCTCCTACAATGAGCAGTTCTTC. It translates as CSAQPAGSSYNEQFF.